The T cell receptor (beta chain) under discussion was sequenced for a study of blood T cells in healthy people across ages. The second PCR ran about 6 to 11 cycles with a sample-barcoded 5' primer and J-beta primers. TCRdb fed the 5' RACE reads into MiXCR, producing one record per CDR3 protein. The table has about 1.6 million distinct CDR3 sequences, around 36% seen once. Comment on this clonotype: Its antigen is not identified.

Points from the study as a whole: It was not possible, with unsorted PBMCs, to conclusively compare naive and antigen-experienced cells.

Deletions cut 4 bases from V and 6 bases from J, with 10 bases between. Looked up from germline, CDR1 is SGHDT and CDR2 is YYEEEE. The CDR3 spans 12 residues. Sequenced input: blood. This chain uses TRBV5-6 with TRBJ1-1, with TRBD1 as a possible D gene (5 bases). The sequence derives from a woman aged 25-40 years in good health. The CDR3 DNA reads TGTGCCAGCAGCCGAGGGACTCCTGAAGCTTTCTTT. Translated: CASSRGTPEAFF.